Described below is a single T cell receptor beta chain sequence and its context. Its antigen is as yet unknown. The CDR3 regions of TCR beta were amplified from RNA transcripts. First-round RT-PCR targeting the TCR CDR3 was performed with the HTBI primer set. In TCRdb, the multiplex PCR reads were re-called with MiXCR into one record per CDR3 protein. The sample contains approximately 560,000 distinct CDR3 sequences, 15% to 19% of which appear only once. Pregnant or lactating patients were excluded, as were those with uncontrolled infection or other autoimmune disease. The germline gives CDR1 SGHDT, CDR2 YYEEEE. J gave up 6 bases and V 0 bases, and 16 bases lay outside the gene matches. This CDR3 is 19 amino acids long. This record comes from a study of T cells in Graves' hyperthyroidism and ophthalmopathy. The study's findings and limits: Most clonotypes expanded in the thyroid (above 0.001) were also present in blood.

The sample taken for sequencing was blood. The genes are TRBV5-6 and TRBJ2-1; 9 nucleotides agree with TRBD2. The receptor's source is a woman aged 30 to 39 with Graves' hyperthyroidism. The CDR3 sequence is CASSLEASGNFFLCNEQFF. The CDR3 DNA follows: TGTGCCAGCAGCTTGGAGGCTAGCGGGAACTTTTTCCTCTGCAATGAGCAGTTCTTC.